This T cell receptor beta chain was sequenced during a study of T cells in Graves' hyperthyroidism and ophthalmopathy. Study outcomes and limitations: Clonotypes that were expanded in thyroid above 0.001 mostly appeared in blood too.

RNA transcripts gave rise to amplified TCR beta CDR3 regions. First-round RT-PCR of the TCR CDR3 relied on the HTBI primer set. TCRdb ran MiXCR on the multiplex PCR reads and lists one entry per CDR3 protein. Of roughly 750,000 distinct CDR3 sequences in the sample, about 17% were seen once. At least ten counts were recorded for this clonotype. Its cognate antigen is unknown. Deletions cut 6 bases from V and 6 bases from J, with 18 bases between. The CDR3 loop spans 15 amino acids. Newly diagnosed patients aged 18 to 65 had hyperthyroidism of under 2 months' duration. The diagnoses drew upon clinical symptoms, serum thyroxine and TRAb, thyroid ultrasound and orbital computed tomography. This sample holds PBMCs from 10 ml fresh peripheral blood.

The V call is TRBV12-3 or TRBV12-4, the J call TRBJ1-5, with D possibly matching TRBD1 (5 bases). The sample taken for sequencing was blood. The TCR comes from a man between 18 and 29 years old with Graves' hyperthyroidism. The chain's CDR3 is CASSSLPGRLQPQHF. CDR3 coding DNA: TGTGCCAGCAGCTCCCTTCCGGGACGCCTTCAGCCCCAGCATTTT.